Following are 25 T cell receptor delta chains from one sample sequenced in a study of Vδ1+ human thymocytes. The study's findings and limits: In the thymus, TRG and TRD repertoires looked highly polyclonal with Gaussian CDR3 lengths.

Extracted RNA was reverse transcribed into cDNA. The CDR3 regions were amplified by multiplex PCR from V-gene primers to a constant-region primer. TCRdb re-processed the multiplex PCR reads using CATT. The sample includes under 80,000 delta-chain clones, around 30% seen only once; the top ten take roughly 0.25%. For these TCRs, the target antigens are not known. The specimen was Vdelta1+ gamma-delta thymocytes from the thymus. Indicated subset: FACS-sorted CD3+ TCRalphabeta- TCRVdelta1+ TCRVdelta2- thymocytes. These receptors originate from a boy younger than two who had congenital heart surgery.

This clone was counted only a few times. The genes are TRDV1 and TRDJ1; 8 nucleotides line up with TRDD3. The germline V gene encodes CDR1 TSWWSYY and CDR2 QGS. The CDR3 extends over 16 amino acids. The J segment lost 0 bases and the V segment lost 7 bases, leaving 10 bases of the junction unmatched. CDR3 in DNA: TGTGCTCTTGCTCTTATCCTGGGGGAACACACCGATAAACTCATCTTT. Amino acid sequence: CALALILGEHTDKLIF.

V and J are TRDV1 and TRDJ1; 12 bases match TRDD3. CDR1 and CDR2 from the germline V gene are TSWWSYY and QGS. V dropped 1 base and J dropped 3; count of bases not matched to a gene: 15. This CDR3 is 20 amino acids long. The chain's CDR3 is CALGEPPPWGIRVVPDKLIF. CDR3 nucleotides: TGTGCTCTTGGGGAACCCCCTCCCTGGGGGATACGCGTAGTACCCGATAAACTCATCTTT.

Details on this clone: One end of the junction varies from germline; a read error may be responsible. The chain is built from TRDV2 and TRDJ1; no firm D call. The CDR3 is 15 residues long. CDR1 and CDR2 from the germline V gene are GEAIGNYY and EKD. This chain's CDR3 is CACATLGPNPFNLIF. CDR3 sequence (DNA): TGTGCCTGTGCCACCTTGGGACCCAACCCCTTTAACCTCATCTTT.

The chain joins TRDV1 to TRDJ1; D not resolved. Trimming left V 0 bases short and J 4 bases short, with 18 bases between. The CDR3 covers 17 residues. Germline V gives CDR1 TSWWSYY, CDR2 QGS. Here the CDR3 reads CALGELLSPWENDKLIF. CDR3 DNA sequence: TGTGCTCTTGGGGAACTCCTATCGCCATGGGAGAACGATAAACTCATCTTT.

This clone showed up just a few times. The V call is TRDV1, the J call TRDJ1, with D hard to call. CDR1 and CDR2 from the germline V gene are TSWWSYY and QGS. This CDR3 has 18 residues. The V and J ends lost 0 bases and 2 bases respectively, with 19 bases between them. CDR3 in amino acids: CALGELRRRRPRTDKLIF. DNA for the CDR3: TGTGCTCTTGGGGAACTACGGCGAAGGAGGCCCCGTACCGATAAACTCATCTTT.

This sequence joins TRDV2 and TRDJ1, with 12 positions matching TRDD3. The germline V gene encodes CDR1 GEAIGNYY and CDR2 EKD. This CDR3 has 18 amino acids. J was trimmed by 0 bases and V by 9 bases; bases with no gene match: 16. The CDR3 DNA is TGTGCCACACATACTGGGGGATACTTGACCCCGTACACCGATAAACTCATCTTT. This sequence encodes CATHTGGYLTPYTDKLIF.

This clone was found a few times. This sample also contains other DNA sequences that code for the same CDR3. The rearrangement uses TRDV1 and TRDJ1; a weak D match, TRDD3 (6 bases). CDR1 and CDR2 from the germline V gene are TSWWSYY and QGS. The CDR3 covers 20 residues. Trimming removed 1 base at V and 0 bases at J, with 24 bases between. The chain's CDR3 is CALGEPFSSAGDSYTDKLIF. Written as DNA, the CDR3 is TGTGCTCTTGGGGAACCGTTTTCCAGTGCTGGGGATTCGTACACCGATAAACTCATCTTT.

In its sample, this clone was seen a few times. The rearrangement uses TRDV1 and TRDJ1; 7 bases match TRDD2. This CDR3 contains 20 residues. Unmatched junction bases numbered 22, after V lost 3 bases and J lost 3 bases. CDR1 is TSWWSYY, CDR2 QGS, per germline. CDR3 DNA sequence: TGTGCTCTTGGGGATACAGGGGGGGCAGTTCCTACATCGGGGGCCGATAAACTCATCTTT. The encoded protein is CALGDTGGAVPTSGADKLIF.

The chain recombines TRDV1 with TRDJ1; TRDD3 aligns across 10 bases. The CDR3 runs 19 residues. Trimming cost V 0 bases and J 1 base; bases outside gene matches: 11. Per germline, CDR1 TSWWSYY and CDR2 QGS. The DNA of the CDR3 is TGTGCTCTTGGGGAACTTCTGTACGGGGGATACGCGGCCACCGATAAACTCATCTTT. This sequence encodes CALGELLYGGYAATDKLIF.

The count of this clone is one. The J gene is TRDJ1, the V gene TRDV1, with 13 bases matching TRDD3. The trim removed 2 bases at V and 0 bases at J, leaving 9 bases unmatched. Germline CDR1 reads TSWWSYY; CDR2 reads QGS. The CDR3 is made up of 19 amino acids. The CDR3 sequence: CALGEKRTGGYAYTDKLIF. CDR3 sequence (DNA): TGTGCTCTTGGGGAAAAACGTACTGGGGGATACGCTTACACCGATAAACTCATCTTT.

The gene calls are TRDV1 and TRDJ1; 10 bases are a match to TRDD3. J was trimmed by 11 bases and V by 0 bases; bases with no gene match: 18. This CDR3 has 18 residues. Germline V gene sequence: CDR1 TSWWSYY, CDR2 QGS. The CDR3 sequence: CALGELCRLTGGCGGLIF. As DNA, the CDR3 is TGTGCTCTTGGGGAACTCTGTCGTCTTACTGGGGGATGCGGGGGGCTCATCTTT.

The chain combines TRDV1 with TRDJ1, with unresolved D. Trimming removed 3 bases at V and 0 bases at J, with 14 bases between. The CDR3 length is 16 residues. Germline CDR1 is TSWWSYY and CDR2 is QGS. As DNA, the CDR3 is TGTGCTCTTGGGGATCCAAAAGGCAAGTACACCGATAAACTCATCTTT. This codes for CALGDPKGKYTDKLIF.

The chain carries TRDV1 and TRDJ1, with 8 bases aligning to TRDD3. This CDR3 is built from 19 residues. V trimming: 1 base; J trimming: 4 bases; junction bases outside the gene matches: 17. CDR1 is TSWWSYY, CDR2 QGS, per germline. DNA for the CDR3: TGTGCTCTTGGGGAACCATCTTCTGCGGGATACGCGAAGATCGATAAACTCATCTTT. Its translation is CALGEPSSAGYAKIDKLIF.

The rearrangement links TRDV2 to TRDJ1; 9 bases match TRDD3. V lost 3 bases, J lost 6 bases, and 25 bases stayed unmatched. Germline lookup yields CDR1 GEAIGNYY and CDR2 EKD. The CDR3 has 20 amino acids. The chain's CDR3 is CACDGLSTTFRGIPAYKLIF. CDR3 sequence (DNA): TGTGCCTGTGACGGACTCTCTACTACGTTCCGGGGGATACCCGCCTATAAACTCATCTTT.

This clone was detected only a few times. The same CDR3 is also encoded by other DNA sequences in this sample. The chain couples TRDV2 to TRDJ1; 11 nucleotides match TRDD3. In germline, CDR1 is GEAIGNYY, CDR2 EKD. The V and J ends lost 0 bases and 0 bases, in that order; junction bases with no gene match: 5. This CDR3 spans 17 amino acids. The CDR3 DNA sequence: TGTGCCTGTGACACCGATCTGGGGGATACACACACCGATAAACTCATCTTT. Encoded protein: CACDTDLGDTHTDKLIF.

This clone turned up a few times. V gene TRDV1 combines with J gene TRDJ1, with 9 bases identical to TRDD3. J was trimmed by 0 bases and V by 2 bases; bases with no gene match: 10. Germline lookup yields CDR1 TSWWSYY and CDR2 QGS. This CDR3 region has 18 residues. The CDR3 loop reads CALGESPNWGTYTDKLIF. Here the CDR3 DNA reads TGTGCTCTTGGGGAATCCCCCAACTGGGGGACGTACACCGATAAACTCATCTTT.

This chain uses TRDV1 with TRDJ1; a weak D match, TRDD2 (5 bases). The germline gives CDR1 TSWWSYY, CDR2 QGS. The CDR3 totals 16 residues. Trimming took off 2 bases at V and 2 bases at J, with 15 bases between the two ends. In nucleotides, the CDR3 is TGTGCTCTTGGGGAAACGGAACCTACCCGGACCGATAAACTCATCTTT. Translated: CALGETEPTRTDKLIF.

This chain connects TRDV1 to TRDJ1, with 11 bases aligning to TRDD3. The V and J ends lost 1 base and 0 bases, in that order; junction bases with no gene match: 22. The CDR3 runs 23 residues. CDR1 is TSWWSYY, CDR2 QGS, per germline. As DNA, the CDR3 is TGTGCTCTTGGGGAACGAGTAGTCCCTCTGCCCTGGGGGATACTGAGGTACACCGATAAACTCATCTTT. This codes for CALGERVVPLPWGILRYTDKLIF.

This sequence joins TRDV1 and TRDJ1, with 10 bases identical to TRDD3. Trimming cost V 0 bases and J 6 bases; bases outside gene matches: 7. There are 16 residues in the CDR3. Germline CDR1 and CDR2: TSWWSYY and QGS. Here the CDR3 reads CALGELTDWGIYKLIF. CDR3 DNA sequence: TGTGCTCTTGGGGAACTGACGGACTGGGGGATTTATAAACTCATCTTT.

The chain has TRDV1 and TRDJ1; 11 nucleotides align to TRDD3. Germline lookup yields CDR1 TSWWSYY and CDR2 QGS. V was pared by 0 bases and J by 2 bases, with 11 bases of the junction left unmatched. The CDR3 runs 19 residues. As DNA, the CDR3 is TGTGCTCTTGGGGAACTTGCCCAACTGGGGGATAAGCGAACCGATAAACTCATCTTT. It translates to CALGELAQLGDKRTDKLIF.

For this clone: Other nucleotide sequences in the sample specify the same CDR3. V is TRDV2 and J is TRDJ1, with TRDD3 identical over 12 bases. Losses at the gene ends were 7 bases for V and 2 bases for J; bases not matched to a gene: 22. The CDR3 length is 20 residues. In germline, CDR1 is GEAIGNYY, CDR2 EKD. The CDR3 bases are TGTGCCTGCGATCGGAGGGATATGTACTGGGGGATACCCGTGACCGATAAACTCATCTTT. It codes for CACDRRDMYWGIPVTDKLIF.

This sequence joins TRDV1 and TRDJ1; TRDD3 agrees at 11 bases. The trim removed 3 bases at V and 1 base at J, leaving 19 bases unmatched. The CDR3 totals 21 residues. From germline, CDR1 is TSWWSYY and CDR2 QGS. CDR3 amino acids: CALGEAARVLGDKGVTDKLIF. CDR3 DNA sequence: TGTGCTCTTGGGGAGGCCGCCCGAGTACTGGGGGATAAGGGGGTCACCGATAAACTCATCTTT.

A few counts support this clone. The chain couples TRDV1 to TRDJ1; TRDD3 matches at 13 bases. In germline, CDR1 is TSWWSYY, CDR2 QGS. The CDR3 has 26 amino acids. The V gene end was trimmed by 1 base and the J gene end by 1 base; junction bases not matched to a gene: 30. The CDR3 DNA sequence: TGTGCTCTTGGGGAACCACCCCTAGTACCTTCCTTAGACTCCACTGGGGGATACGCGTTCACCGATAAACTCATCTTT. Protein sequence: CALGEPPLVPSLDSTGGYAFTDKLIF.

This clone has only a few counts. The rearrangement links TRDV1 to TRDJ1; 11 positions agree with TRDD3. The CDR3 spans 21 residues. Germline loops: CDR1 TSWWSYY, CDR2 QGS. V lost 2 bases, J lost 5 bases, and 22 bases stayed unmatched. CDR3 coding DNA: TGTGCTCTTGGGGAATTTTCTTCCTCGAGGAGGTGGGGGATACGATTGGATAAACTCATCTTT. Translated: CALGEFSSSRRWGIRLDKLIF.

The V gene is TRDV1, the J gene TRDJ1; D possibly corresponds to TRDD3 (6 bases). This CDR3 spans 15 amino acids. Trimming removed 4 bases from V and 0 bases from J, with 12 bases in between. Germline-derived CDR1 and CDR2 are TSWWSYY and QGS. The CDR3 protein is CALGAMGAYTDKLIF. In nucleotides, the CDR3 is TGTGCTCTTGGGGCTATGGGGGCTTACACCGATAAACTCATCTTT.